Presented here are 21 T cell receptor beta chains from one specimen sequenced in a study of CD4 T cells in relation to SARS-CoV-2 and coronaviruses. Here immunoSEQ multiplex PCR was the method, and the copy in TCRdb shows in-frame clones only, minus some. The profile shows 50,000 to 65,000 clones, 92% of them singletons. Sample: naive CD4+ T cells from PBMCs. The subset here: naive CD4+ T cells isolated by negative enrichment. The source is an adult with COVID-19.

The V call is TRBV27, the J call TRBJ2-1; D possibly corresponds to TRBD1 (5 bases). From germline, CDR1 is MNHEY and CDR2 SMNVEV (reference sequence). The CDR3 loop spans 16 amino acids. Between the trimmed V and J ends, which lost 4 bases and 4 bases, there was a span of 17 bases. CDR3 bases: TGTGCCAGCAGTTCGCGCCAGGGTATAGAGTACAATGAGCAGTTCTTC. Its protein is CASSSRQGIEYNEQFF.

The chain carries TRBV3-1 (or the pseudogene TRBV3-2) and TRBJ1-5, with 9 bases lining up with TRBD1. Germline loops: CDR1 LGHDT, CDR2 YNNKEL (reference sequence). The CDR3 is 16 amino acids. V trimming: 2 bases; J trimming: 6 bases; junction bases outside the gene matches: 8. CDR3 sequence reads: CASSQTGTGSTQPQHF. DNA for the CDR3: TGTGCCAGCAGCCAAACCGGGACAGGGTCCACTCAGCCCCAGCATTTT.

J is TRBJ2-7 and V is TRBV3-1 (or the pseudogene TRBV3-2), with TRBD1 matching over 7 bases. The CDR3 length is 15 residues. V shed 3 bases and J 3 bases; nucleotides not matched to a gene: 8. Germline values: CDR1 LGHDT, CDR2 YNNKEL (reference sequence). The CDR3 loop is CASSHSGTVIYEQYF. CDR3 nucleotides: TGTGCCAGCAGCCACTCCGGGACAGTCATCTACGAGCAGTACTTC.

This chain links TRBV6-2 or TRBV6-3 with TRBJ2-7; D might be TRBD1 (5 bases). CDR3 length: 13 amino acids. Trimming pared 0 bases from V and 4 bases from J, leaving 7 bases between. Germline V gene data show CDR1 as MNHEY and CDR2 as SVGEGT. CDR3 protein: CASSYSDIYEQYF. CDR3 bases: TGTGCCAGCAGTTACTCGGACATTTACGAGCAGTACTTC.

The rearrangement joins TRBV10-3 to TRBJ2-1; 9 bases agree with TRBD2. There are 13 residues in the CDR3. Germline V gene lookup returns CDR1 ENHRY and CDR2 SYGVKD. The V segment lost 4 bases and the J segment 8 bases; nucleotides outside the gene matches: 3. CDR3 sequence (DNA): TGTGCCATCAGTGTAGCGGGAGAGGATGAGCAGTTCTTC. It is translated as CAISVAGEDEQFF.

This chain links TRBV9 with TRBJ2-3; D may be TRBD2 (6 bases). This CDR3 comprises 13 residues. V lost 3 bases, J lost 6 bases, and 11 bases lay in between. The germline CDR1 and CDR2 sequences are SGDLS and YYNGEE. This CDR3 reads CASSAPSVDTQYF. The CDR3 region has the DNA TGTGCCAGCAGCGCCCCTAGCGTGGATACGCAGTATTTT.

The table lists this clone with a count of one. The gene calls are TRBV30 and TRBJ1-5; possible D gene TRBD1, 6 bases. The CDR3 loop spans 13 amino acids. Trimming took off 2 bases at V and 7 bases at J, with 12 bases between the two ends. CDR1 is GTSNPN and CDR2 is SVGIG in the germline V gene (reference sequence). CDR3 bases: TGTGCCTGGAGTCCAGGGGCAGGACAGCCCCAGCATTTT. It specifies CAWSPGAGQPQHF.

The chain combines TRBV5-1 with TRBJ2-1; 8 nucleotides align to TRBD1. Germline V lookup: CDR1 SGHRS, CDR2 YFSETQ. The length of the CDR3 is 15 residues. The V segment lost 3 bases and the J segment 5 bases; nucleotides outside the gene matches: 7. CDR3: CASSSGQGGHNEQFF. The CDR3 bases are TGCGCCAGCAGCTCCGGACAGGGAGGTCACAATGAGCAGTTCTTC.

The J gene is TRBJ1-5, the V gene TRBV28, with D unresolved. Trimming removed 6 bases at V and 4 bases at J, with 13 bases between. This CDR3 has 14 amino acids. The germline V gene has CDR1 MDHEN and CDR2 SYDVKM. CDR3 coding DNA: TGTGCCAGCAGCCCCCCGAGGATTAATCAGCCCCAGCATTTT. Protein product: CASSPPRINQPQHF.

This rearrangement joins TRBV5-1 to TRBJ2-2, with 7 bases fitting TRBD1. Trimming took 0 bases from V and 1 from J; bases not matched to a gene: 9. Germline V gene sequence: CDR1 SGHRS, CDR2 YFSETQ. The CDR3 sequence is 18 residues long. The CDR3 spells CASSLGVTGLMNTGELFF. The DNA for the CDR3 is TGCGCCAGCAGCTTGGGGGTGACAGGGCTCATGAACACCGGGGAGCTGTTTTTT.

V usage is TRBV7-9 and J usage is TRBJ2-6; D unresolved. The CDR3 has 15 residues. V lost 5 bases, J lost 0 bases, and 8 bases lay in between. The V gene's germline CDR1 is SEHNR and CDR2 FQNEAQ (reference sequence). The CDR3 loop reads CASSRLRSGANVLTF. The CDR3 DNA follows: TGTGCCAGCAGCCGACTGCGCTCTGGGGCCAACGTCCTGACTTTC. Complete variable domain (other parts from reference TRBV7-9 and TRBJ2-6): DTGVSQNPRHKITKRGQNVTFRCDPISEHNRLYWYRQTLGQGPEFLTYFQNEAQLEKSRLLSDRFSAERPKGSFSTLEIQRTEQGDSAMYLCASSRLRSGANVLTFGAGSRLTVL.

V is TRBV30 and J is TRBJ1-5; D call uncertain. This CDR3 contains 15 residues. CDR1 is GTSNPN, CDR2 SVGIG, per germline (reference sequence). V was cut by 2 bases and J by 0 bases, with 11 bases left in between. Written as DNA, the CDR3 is TGTGCCTGGAGTCATGGCGGGAATAGCAATCAGCCCCAGCATTTT. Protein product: CAWSHGGNSNQPQHF.

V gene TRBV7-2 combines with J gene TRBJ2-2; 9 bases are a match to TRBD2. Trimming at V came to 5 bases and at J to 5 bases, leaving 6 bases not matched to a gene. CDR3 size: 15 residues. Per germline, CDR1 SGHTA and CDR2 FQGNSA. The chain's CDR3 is CASSPSGRRTGELFF. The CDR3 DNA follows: TGTGCCAGCAGCCCCAGCGGGAGGAGGACCGGGGAGCTGTTTTTT.

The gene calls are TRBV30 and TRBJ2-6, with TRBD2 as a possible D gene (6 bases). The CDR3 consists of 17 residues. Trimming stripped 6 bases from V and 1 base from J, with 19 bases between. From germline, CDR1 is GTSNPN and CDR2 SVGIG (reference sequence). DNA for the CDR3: TGTGCCTGCCACCGGGGCCCAGGGAGGTCTGGGGCCAACGTCCTGACTTTC. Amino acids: CACHRGPGRSGANVLTF.

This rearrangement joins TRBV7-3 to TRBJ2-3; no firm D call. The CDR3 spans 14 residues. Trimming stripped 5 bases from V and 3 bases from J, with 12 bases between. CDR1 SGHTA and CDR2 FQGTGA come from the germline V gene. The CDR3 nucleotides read TGTGCCAGCAGCCCCCTCCTGTCTACAGATACGCAGTATTTT. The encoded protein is CASSPLLSTDTQYF.

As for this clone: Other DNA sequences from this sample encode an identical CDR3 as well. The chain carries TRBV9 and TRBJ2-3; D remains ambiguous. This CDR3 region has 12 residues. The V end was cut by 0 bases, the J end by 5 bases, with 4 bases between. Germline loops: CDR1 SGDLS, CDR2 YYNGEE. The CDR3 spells CASSVVGDTQYF. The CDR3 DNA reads TGTGCCAGCAGCGTAGTTGGAGATACGCAGTATTTT.

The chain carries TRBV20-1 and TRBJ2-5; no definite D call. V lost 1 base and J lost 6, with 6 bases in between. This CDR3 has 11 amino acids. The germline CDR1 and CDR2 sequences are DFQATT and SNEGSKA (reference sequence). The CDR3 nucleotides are TGCAGTGCTAGAGGGGCGAAGACCCAGTACTTC. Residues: CSARGAKTQYF.

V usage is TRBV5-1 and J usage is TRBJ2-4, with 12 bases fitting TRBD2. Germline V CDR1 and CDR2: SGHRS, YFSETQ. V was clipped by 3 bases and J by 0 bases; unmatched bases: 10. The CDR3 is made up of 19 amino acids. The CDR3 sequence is CASSSTSGSRSLAKNIQYF. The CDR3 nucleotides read TGCGCCAGCAGCTCGACTAGCGGGAGTCGAAGTTTAGCCAAAAACATTCAGTACTTC.

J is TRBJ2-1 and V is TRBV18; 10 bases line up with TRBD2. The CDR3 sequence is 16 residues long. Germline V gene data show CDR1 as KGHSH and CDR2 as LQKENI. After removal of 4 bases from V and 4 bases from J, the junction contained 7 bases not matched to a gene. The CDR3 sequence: CASSRRTSGDYNEQFF. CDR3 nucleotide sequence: TGTGCCAGCTCACGCCGTACTAGCGGGGATTACAATGAGCAGTTCTTC.

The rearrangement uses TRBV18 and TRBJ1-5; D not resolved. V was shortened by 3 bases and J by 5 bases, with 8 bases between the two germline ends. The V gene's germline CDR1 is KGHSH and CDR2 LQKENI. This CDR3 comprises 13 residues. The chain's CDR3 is CASSPATHQPQHF. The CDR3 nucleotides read TGTGCCAGCTCACCCGCGACCCATCAGCCCCAGCATTTT.

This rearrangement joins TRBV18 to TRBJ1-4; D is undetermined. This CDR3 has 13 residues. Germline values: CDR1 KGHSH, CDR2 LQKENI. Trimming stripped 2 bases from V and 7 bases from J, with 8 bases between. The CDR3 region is CASSPAGGEKLFF. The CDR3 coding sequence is TGTGCCAGCTCACCAGCGGGCGGTGAAAAACTGTTTTTT.